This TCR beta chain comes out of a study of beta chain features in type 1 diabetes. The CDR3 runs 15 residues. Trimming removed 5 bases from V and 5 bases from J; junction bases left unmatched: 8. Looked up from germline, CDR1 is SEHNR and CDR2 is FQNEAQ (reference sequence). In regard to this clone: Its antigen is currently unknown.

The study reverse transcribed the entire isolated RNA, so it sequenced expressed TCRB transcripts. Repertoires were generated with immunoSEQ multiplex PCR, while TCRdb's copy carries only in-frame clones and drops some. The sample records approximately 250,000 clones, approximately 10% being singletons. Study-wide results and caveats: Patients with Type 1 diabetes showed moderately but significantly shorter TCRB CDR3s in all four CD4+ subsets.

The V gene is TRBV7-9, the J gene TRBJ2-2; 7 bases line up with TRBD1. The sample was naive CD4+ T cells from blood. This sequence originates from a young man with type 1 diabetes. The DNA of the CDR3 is TGTGCCAGCAGCCTAGACAGGGTGTGGACCGGGGAGCTGTTTTTT. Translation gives CASSLDRVWTGELFF. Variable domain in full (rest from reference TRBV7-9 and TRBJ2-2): DTGVSQNPRHKITKRGQNVTFRCDPISEHNRLYWYRQTLGQGPEFLTYFQNEAQLEKSRLLSDRFSAERPKGSFSTLEIQRTEQGDSAMYLCASSLDRVWTGELFFGEGSRLTVL.